The clone carrying this T cell receptor (beta chain) is labeled as medium-sized. This CDR3 is built from 13 residues. The germline V and J ends were trimmed by 5 bases and 8 bases, with 15 bases remaining between them. Germline V gives CDR1 KGHSH, CDR2 LQKENI. This sample is drawn from a study of blood T cell repertoires in COVID-19. At the level of the study: Samples came from the United States, Italy and Spain, spanning acute and convalescent COVID-19. The cDNA or gDNA used as material had been derived from T cells, B-cell-depleted T cells, or PBMCs.

Measured with immunoSEQ multiplex PCR; TCRdb has only the in-frame clones, and not every one. The top ten hold 32% of the sample, which has roughly 63,000 clones, less than 80% seen once. Source material: peripheral blood. The chain employs TRBV18 and TRBJ1-1, with a possible D match to TRBD1 (5 bases). The TCR was taken from a human donor in a cohort sampled during active COVID-19. The CDR3 sequence: CASSSGLPLEAFF. The CDR3 DNA reads TGTGCCAGCTCATCGGGACTTCCTCTGGAAGCTTTCTTT.